This TCR beta chain stems from a study of cytomegalovirus exposure and HLA in healthy donors. Findings and limits, study-wide: Productive rates of about 87% or about 30% were seen for most TCR beta V segments in an earlier analysis.

13 Jbeta primers and 60 Vbeta primers were used for the PCR. Sequenced by immunoSEQ multiplex PCR; TCRdb stores in-frame clones only, minus some. Among tens of thousands of clones listed, 80% to 90% were seen once. Per the germline V gene, CDR1 is SNHLY and CDR2 is FYNNEI. This CDR3 has 15 amino acids. V was clipped by 3 bases and J by 7 bases, with 15 bases between them. A remark on this clone: The target antigen is unknown.

This TCR derives from a woman in her 30s in good health and CMV-seronegative. The sequenced sample was PBMCs. The rearrangement links TRBV2 to TRBJ1-4, with D possibly TRBD1 on 5 matching bases. CDR3 nucleotide sequence: TGTGCCAGCAGTGATCCAGGGAGGGTAGGTGAAAAACTGTTTTTT. This translates into CASSDPGRVGEKLFF.